This T cell receptor (beta chain) was identified in a study of human T cells and chemical hapten exposure. The time point: patch test 1, 2 weeks after DPC sensitization. Treatment denoted: therapeutic diphenylcyclopropenone sensitization with weekly scalp DPC. Germline CDR1 reads DFQATT; CDR2 reads SNEGSKA (reference sequence). The CDR3 spans 14 residues. V dropped 6 bases and J dropped 3; count of bases not matched to a gene: 6. This clonotype was seen ten or more times. What it recognizes is unknown. Points from the study as a whole: Sensitizing with DPC caused no change in TCRs above 1 in 1000 frequency.

As handled by the study authors: Per sample, the median was approximately 96,000 TCRs, with values from around 24,000 to 710,000. One entry per CDR3 protein results from TCRdb running MiXCR on the RACE reads. These V and J calls originate from TCRdb's pipeline instead of the authors' own analysis. The data hold roughly 360,000 distinct CDR3 sequences, with approximately 5% observed a single time. The TCR comes from a woman in her fifties or sixties with alopecia areata. Some clones in this sample may be carry-over from other donors' samples. V is TRBV20-1 and J is TRBJ1-5, with TRBD1 matching 9 bases. The sample here was whole blood, taken in connection with sensitization to the hapten diphenylcyclopropenone (DPC). For the CDR3, the DNA is TGCAGTGCCCGCAGGACAGGGGACAATCAGCCCCAGCATTTT. Encoded protein: CSARRTGDNQPQHF.